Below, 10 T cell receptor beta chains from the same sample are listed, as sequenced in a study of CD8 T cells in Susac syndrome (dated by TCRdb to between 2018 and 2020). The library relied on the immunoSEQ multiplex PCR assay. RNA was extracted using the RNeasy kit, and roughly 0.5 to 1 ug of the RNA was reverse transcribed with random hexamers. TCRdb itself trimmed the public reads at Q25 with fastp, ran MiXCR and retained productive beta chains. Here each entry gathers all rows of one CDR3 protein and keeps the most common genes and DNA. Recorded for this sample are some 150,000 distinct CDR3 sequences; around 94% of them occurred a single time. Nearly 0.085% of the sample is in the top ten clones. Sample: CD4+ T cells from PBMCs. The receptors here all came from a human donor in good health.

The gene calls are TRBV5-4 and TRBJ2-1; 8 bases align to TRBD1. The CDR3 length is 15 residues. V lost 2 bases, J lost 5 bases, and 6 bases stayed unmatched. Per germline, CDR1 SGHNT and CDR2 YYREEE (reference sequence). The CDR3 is CASSFATGVNNEQFF. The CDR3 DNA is TGTGCCAGCAGCTTCGCGACAGGGGTCAACAATGAGCAGTTCTTC.

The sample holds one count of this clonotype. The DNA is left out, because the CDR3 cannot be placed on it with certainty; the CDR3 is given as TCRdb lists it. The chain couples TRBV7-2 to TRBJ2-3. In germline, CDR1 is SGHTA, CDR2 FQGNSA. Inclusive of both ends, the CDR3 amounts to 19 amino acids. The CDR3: CASSPSGKEGCKLRIRSIF.

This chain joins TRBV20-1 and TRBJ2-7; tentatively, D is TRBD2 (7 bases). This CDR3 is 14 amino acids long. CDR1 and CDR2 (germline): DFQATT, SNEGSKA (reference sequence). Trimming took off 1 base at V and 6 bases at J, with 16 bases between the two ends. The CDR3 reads CSARGGGATTEQYF. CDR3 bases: TGCAGTGCTAGAGGAGGGGGGGCCACCACCGAGCAGTACTTC.

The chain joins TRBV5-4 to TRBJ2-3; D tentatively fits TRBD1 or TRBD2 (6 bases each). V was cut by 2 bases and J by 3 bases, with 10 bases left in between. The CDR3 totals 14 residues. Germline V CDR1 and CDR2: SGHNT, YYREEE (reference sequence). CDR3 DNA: TGTGCCAGCAGCTTAAGGGGGGCTACAGATACGCAGTATTTT. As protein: CASSLRGATDTQYF.

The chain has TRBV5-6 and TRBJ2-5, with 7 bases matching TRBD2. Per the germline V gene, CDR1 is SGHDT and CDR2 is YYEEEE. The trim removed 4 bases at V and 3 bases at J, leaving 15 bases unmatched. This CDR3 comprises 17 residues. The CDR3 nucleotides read TGTGCCAGCAGCGGAATCGCGGTTGGGAGGGAAGAAGAGACCCAGTACTTC. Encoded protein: CASSGIAVGREEETQYF.

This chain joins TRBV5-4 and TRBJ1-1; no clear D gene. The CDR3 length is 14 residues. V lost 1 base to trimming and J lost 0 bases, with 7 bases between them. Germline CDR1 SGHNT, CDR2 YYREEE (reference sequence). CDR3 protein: CASSLQSMNTEAFF. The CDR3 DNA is TGTGCCAGCAGCTTGCAGAGCATGAACACTGAAGCTTTCTTT.

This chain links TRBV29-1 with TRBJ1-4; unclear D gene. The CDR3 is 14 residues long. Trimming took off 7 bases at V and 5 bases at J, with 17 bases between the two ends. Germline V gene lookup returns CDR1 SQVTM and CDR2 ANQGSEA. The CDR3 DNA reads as TGCAGCGCAAGAACGAGGGTAGGAAATGAAAAACTGTTTTTT. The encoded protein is CSARTRVGNEKLFF.

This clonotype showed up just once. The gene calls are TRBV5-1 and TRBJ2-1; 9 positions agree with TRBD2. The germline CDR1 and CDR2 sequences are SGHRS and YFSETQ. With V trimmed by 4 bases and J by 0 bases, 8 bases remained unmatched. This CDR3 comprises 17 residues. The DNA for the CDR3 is TGCGCCAGCAGCCCGGGACTAGCTCGGAGCTCCTACAATGAGCAGTTCTTC. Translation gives CASSPGLARSSYNEQFF.

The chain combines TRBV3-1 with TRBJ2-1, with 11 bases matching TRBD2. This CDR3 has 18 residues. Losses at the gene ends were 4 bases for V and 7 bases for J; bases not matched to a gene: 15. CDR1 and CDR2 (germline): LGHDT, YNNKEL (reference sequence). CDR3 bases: TGTGCCAGCAGCCCCCCCTCTCGACTAGCGGGGCCGGGAAATGAGCAGTTCTTC. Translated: CASSPPSRLAGPGNEQFF.

The CDR3 bases are TGTGCCACCAGCAGACATAGCGGGAGGGTGGGGGCCTACAATGAGCAGTTCTTC. This encodes CATSRHSGRVGAYNEQFF. This sequence joins TRBV15 and TRBJ2-1; TRBD2 aligns across 11 bases. Germline V gene data show CDR1 as LNHNV and CDR2 as YYDKDF (reference sequence). This CDR3 is built from 18 residues. Trimming took 2 bases from V and 2 from J; bases not matched to a gene: 8.